The rows below give T cell receptor beta chains drawn from one sample of a study of shared clonotypes between healthy human individuals. Sequencing used immunoSEQ multiplex PCR; TCRdb keeps in-frame clones, though not all of them. The sample has about 470,000 clones, about 76% seen once. Material for sequencing was PBMCs. The receptors come from a woman in her thirties or forties in good health. Some clones in this sample may be carry-over from other donors' samples. The CDR3 runs from the conserved cysteine through the conserved F or W. A D gene is named only where the DNA matches it firmly. Clone size appears in some rows only: once, few, many, or a class for an expanded clone.

TRBV30	TRBJ2-2	-	-	CAWSSRGSNTGELFF	TGTGCCTGGAGTTCTCGAGGATCGAACACCGGGGAGCTGTTTTTT
TRBV5-6	TRBJ2-5	once	TRBD1	CASSAQGVQETQYF	TGTGCCAGCAGCGCACAGGGGGTCCAAGAGACCCAGTACTTC
TRBV10-2	TRBJ2-1	-	TRBD2	CATGGKREGLNEQFF	TGCGCCACCGGGGGGAAGCGGGAGGGCCTGAATGAGCAGTTCTTC
TRBV29-1	TRBJ2-5	-	-	CSVGEGARGETQYF	TGCAGCGTTGGGGAGGGGGCGCGGGGAGAGACCCAGTACTTC
TRBV29-1	TRBJ1-4	-	-	CSVGTNEKLFF	TGCAGCGTTGGAACTAATGAAAAACTGTTTTTT
TRBV18	TRBJ2-1	-	TRBD1	CASSPRTGEREQFF	TGTGCCAGCTCGCCCAGGACAGGGGAAAGGGAGCAGTTCTTC
TRBV10-3	TRBJ2-1	-	-	CAIKRSNEQFF	TGTGCCATCAAAAGGTCAAATGAGCAGTTCTTC
TRBV7-2	TRBJ2-1	-	-	CASSLVVGEQFF	TGTGCCAGCAGCTTAGTAGTAGGTGAGCAGTTCTTC
TRBV5-1	TRBJ2-5	-	-	CASSPAGGGVRTQYF	TGCGCCAGCAGCCCCGCCGGAGGGGGCGTTAGGACCCAGTACTTC
TRBV30	TRBJ2-1	-	-	CACNEQFF	TGTGCCTGCAATGAGCAGTTCTTC
TRBV2	TRBJ1-1	-	-	CASSAFSDGEAFF	TGTGCCAGCAGCGCCTTTTCGGACGGTGAAGCTTTCTTT
TRBV2	TRBJ1-1	-	-	CASSGEGDTEAFF	TGTGCCAGCAGTGGGGAGGGAGACACTGAAGCTTTCTTT
TRBV15	TRBJ1-2	-	-	CATSRVGRGYTF	TGTGCCACCAGCAGAGTTGGTCGGGGCTACACCTTC
TRBV11-2	TRBJ2-1	-	-	CASSLTWDLTYNEQFF	TGTGCCAGCAGCCTCACTTGGGACTTAACTTACAATGAGCAGTTCTTC
TRBV7-9	TRBJ1-1	-	-	CASSPTVNTEAFF	TGTGCCAGCAGCCCCACAGTGAACACTGAAGCTTTCTTT
TRBV28	TRBJ2-6	-	-	CASSNGTLRRSGANVLTF	TGTGCCAGCAGTAACGGGACTCTCCGACGCTCTGGGGCCAACGTCCTGACTTTC
TRBV29-1	TRBJ2-3	-	-	CSVRGRDRPTDTQYF	TGCAGCGTGAGGGGCCGGGACCGGCCAACAGATACGCAGTATTTT
TRBV5-4	TRBJ2-2	-	-	CASSLGLGGPDTGELFF	TGTGCCAGCAGCTTGGGGTTAGGAGGGCCCGACACCGGGGAGCTGTTTTTT
TRBV30	TRBJ2-7	-	-	CAWSVGDLYEQYF	TGTGCCTGGAGTGTGGGGGATCTCTACGAGCAGTACTTC
TRBV4-3	TRBJ2-7	-	-	CASSQGINYEQYF	TGCGCCAGCAGCCAGGGGATTAACTACGAGCAGTACTTC
TRBV10-3	TRBJ2-7	-	TRBD1	CAISDRIRTGSYEQYF	TGTGCCATCAGTGACCGGATCCGGACAGGGAGCTACGAGCAGTACTTC
TRBV18	TRBJ1-2	-	TRBD1	CASSLGQGAFYGYTF	TGTGCCAGCTCCCTCGGACAGGGGGCTTTCTATGGCTACACCTTC
TRBV28	TRBJ2-1	-	-	CASRGRGGRYNEQFF	TGTGCCAGCAGGGGCCGCGGTGGGAGATACAATGAGCAGTTCTTC
TRBV6-5	TRBJ1-2	-	TRBD1	CASSNRGQRGYTF	TGTGCCAGCAGTAACAGGGGCCAACGCGGCTACACCTTC
TRBV5-6	TRBJ2-4	-	-	CASSPGRRNIQYF	TGTGCCAGCAGCCCGGGACGGAGAAACATTCAGTACTTC
TRBV19	TRBJ2-1	-	-	CASSIGSETYNEQFF	TGTGCCAGTAGTATTGGTAGCGAGACCTACAATGAGCAGTTCTTC
TRBV5-1	TRBJ1-2	-	-	CASSPDEGRNYGYTF	TGCGCCAGCAGCCCCGATGAGGGGCGCAACTATGGCTACACCTTC